These T cell receptor beta chains were read from a single sample in a study of OX40 agonist ivuxolimab in advanced cancers. Repertoires were generated with immunoSEQ multiplex PCR, while TCRdb's copy carries only in-frame clones and drops some. The sample lists about 79,000 clones; 85% to 95% were seen once. Sequencing was performed on CD4+ or CD8+ T cells sorted from blood, taken in a trial of the OX40 agonist ivuxolimab. The receptors shown here come from an adult with an advanced solid tumor such as melanoma, head and neck, liver or kidney cancer. Each CDR3 is given with its conserved first and last residue. The D gene is left open where the match is weak. Only some rows state a clone size, as once, few, many or a class for expanded clones.

>NA|TRBJ1-1|NA|TRBV6-6
TGTGCCAGCAGTTTCGTCGGACGCAACACTGAAGCTTTCTTT
CASSFVGRNTEAFF
>NA|TRBJ1-5|NA|TRBV28
TGTGCCAGCAGTTCCGTCTCCGGGAGCAATCAGCCCCAGCATTTT
CASSSVSGSNQPQHF
>TRBD1|TRBJ1-2|NA|TRBV7-9
TGTGCCAGCAGCTCCAGGGACAGGGTCTGGTATGGCTACACCTTC
CASSSRDRVWYGYTF
>TRBD2|TRBJ2-1|NA|TRBV12-5
TGTGCTAGTGGTCTCGTTATTAGCGGGGGATACAATGAGCAGTTCTTC
CASGLVISGGYNEQFF
>NA|TRBJ2-2|NA|TRBV15
TGTGCCACCAGCAGAGAAGGGGTCGACACCGGGGAGCTGTTTTTT
CATSREGVDTGELFF
>NA|TRBJ2-7|NA|TRBV5-1
TGCGCCAGCGGAGTCCAGGGCCTAGTGGACGAGCAGTACTTC
CASGVQGLVDEQYF
>NA|TRBJ2-1|NA|TRBV7-7
TGTGCTAGCAGCTTGGGTGCGGGGCCTTCGGGCAATGAGCAGTTCTTC
CASSLGAGPSGNEQFF
>NA|TRBJ2-5|NA|TRBV7-2
TGTGCCAGCAGCTTAGGACTAATTAGTCCCGGGGAGACCCAGTACTTC
CASSLGLISPGETQYF
>NA|TRBJ2-7|NA|TRBV11-2
TGTGCCAGCAGCCTCGAAATCTACGAGCAGTACTTC
CASSLEIYEQYF
>NA|TRBJ2-5|once|TRBV11-2
TGTGCCAGCAGCTTTCGCCTCGCACAAGAGACCCAGTACTTC
CASSFRLAQETQYF
>NA|TRBJ1-5|NA|TRBV2
TGTGCCAGCAGTGAATTGGGGGGTGCGGACTCCCAGCATTTT
CASSELGGADSQHF
>NA|TRBJ1-1|NA|TRBV4-1
TGCGCCAGCAGCCAAGGGGAAGGGGGCACTGAAGCTTTCTTT
CASSQGEGGTEAFF
>NA|TRBJ1-1|once|TRBV11-2
TGTGCCAGCACCCTTTATGCAAACACTGAAGCTTTCTTT
CASTLYANTEAFF
>TRBD1|TRBJ2-7|NA|TRBV2
TGTGCCAGCTTTGGAACAGGGGGCTACGAGCAGTACTTC
CASFGTGGYEQYF
>NA|TRBJ1-1|NA|TRBV25-1
TGTGCCAGCAGTGCAGGGGCTCGGACTGAAGCTTTCTTT
CASSAGARTEAFF
>NA|TRBJ2-7|NA|TRBV5-1
TGCGCCAGCAGCTTTGGCAGGCTTTACGAGCAGTACTTC
CASSFGRLYEQYF
>TRBD2|TRBJ2-7|NA|TRBV9
TGTGCCAGCAGCGCCCCGGGGGGGCGAGAGCAGTACTTC
CASSAPGGREQYF
>NA|TRBJ2-1|once|TRBV6-1
TGTGCCAGCAGTGAAGTCCCCGGGGGCGGCGGACTAAATGAGCAGTTCTTC
CASSEVPGGGGLNEQFF
>TRBD2|TRBJ2-3|NA|TRBV7-2
TGTGCCAGCAGCCTCGTAGCGGGGGTGACTACAGATACGCAGTATTTT
CASSLVAGVTTDTQYF
>NA|TRBJ2-7|NA|TRBV4-1
TGCGCCAGCAGCCAAGCTGGGGACCCCTACGAGCAGTACTTC
CASSQAGDPYEQYF
>NA|TRBJ1-2|NA|TRBV16
TGTGCCAGCAGCCAATATATTACGGGCAACTATGGCTACACCTTC
CASSQYITGNYGYTF
>NA|TRBJ2-2|NA|TRBV15
TGTGCCACCAGCCCAGTGAGGGGGTGGGGGGAGCTGTTTTTT
CATSPVRGWGELFF
>TRBD2|TRBJ2-5|few|TRBV9
TGTGCCAGCAGCGGCTCGGGGCTAGCGGAGATCCAAGAGACCCAGTACTTC
CASSGSGLAEIQETQYF
>NA|TRBJ2-5|NA|TRBV7-8
TGTGCCAGCAGCTACCTCCTAGGGGGACTCCAAGAGACCCAGTACTTC
CASSYLLGGLQETQYF
>TRBD1|TRBJ1-4|NA|TRBV27
TGTGCCAGCAGGCGCACCGGGACAGGGGATGAAAAACTGTTTTTT
CASRRTGTGDEKLFF